The 4 T cell receptor beta chains reported below all come from one sample, sequenced in a study of T cell responses to AZD1222 COVID-19 vaccine. Sequencing used immunoSEQ multiplex PCR; TCRdb keeps in-frame clones, though not all of them. The sample contains 95,000 to 130,000 clones, roughly 88% of which appear only once. The material sequenced was peripheral blood, taken on day 0 of MenACWY control vaccination. The receptors here all came from an adult in good health.

The J gene is TRBJ2-2, the V gene TRBV11-3; 10 nucleotides agree with TRBD1. The V segment lost 5 bases and the J segment 6 bases; nucleotides outside the gene matches: 6. The V gene's germline CDR1 is SGHNT and CDR2 YENEEA. The CDR3 loop spans 15 amino acids. Here the CDR3 reads CASSRQGAGAGELFF. The DNA of the CDR3 is TGTGCCAGCAGCCGACAGGGGGCGGGAGCCGGGGAGCTGTTTTTT. Using reference TRBV11-3 and TRBJ2-2 for the parts outside the CDR3, the full variable domain is EAGVVQSPRYKIIEKKQPVAFWCNPISGHNTLYWYLQNLGQGPELLIRYENEEAVDDSQLPKDRFSAERLKGVDSTLKIQPAELGDSAVYLCASSRQGAGAGELFFGEGSRLTVL.

The rearrangement joins TRBV5-1 to TRBJ2-5, with TRBD1 matching over 11 bases. Looked up from germline, CDR1 is SGHRS and CDR2 is YFSETQ. The CDR3 extends over 14 amino acids. V shed 2 bases and J 5 bases; nucleotides not matched to a gene: 2. CDR3 protein: CASSFGTGGETQYF. The CDR3 nucleotides read TGCGCCAGCAGCTTCGGGACAGGGGGGGAGACCCAGTACTTC. The full variable domain, its missing parts supplied by reference TRBV5-1 and TRBJ2-5, is KAGVTQTPRYLIKTRGQQVTLSCSPISGHRSVSWYQQTPGQGLQFLFEYFSETQRNKGNFPGRFSGRQFSNSRSEMNVSTLELGDSALYLCASSFGTGGETQYFGPGTRLLVL.

The gene calls are TRBV7-9 and TRBJ1-5; perhaps TRBD1 as D (5 bases). Trimming took off 7 bases at V and 0 bases at J, with 16 bases between the two ends. This CDR3 comprises 16 residues. Looked up from germline, CDR1 is SEHNR and CDR2 is FQNEAQ (reference sequence). The CDR3 nucleotides are TGTGCCAGCACCCCAGGGAGTCTATATAGCAATCAGCCCCAGCATTTT. Translating it yields CASTPGSLYSNQPQHF.

The CDR3 region has the DNA TGCAGTGCTAGTGGGACAGGCTCTGGAAACACCATATATTTT. Protein: CSASGTGSGNTIYF. V and J are TRBV20-1 and TRBJ1-3, with 8 bases that match TRBD1. V shed 3 bases, J shed 0 bases, and the junction held 1 base outside the gene matches. The CDR3 runs to 14 residues. CDR1 and CDR2 (germline): DFQATT, SNEGSKA (reference sequence).